This record concerns one T cell receptor (beta chain) sequence. These data come from a study of blood T cell repertoires in COVID-19. Produced via immunoSEQ multiplex PCR; TCRdb's table is partial and in-frame only. The data hold 150,000 or so clones, with approximately 85% observed a single time. V lost 2 bases and J 1 base, leaving 8 bases between the germline ends. Germline values: CDR1 MGHDK, CDR2 SYGVNS. CDR3 length: 14 amino acids. The chain couples TRBV25-1 to TRBJ1-2; D is undetermined. Sample: peripheral blood. The TCR was taken from a man between 60 and 75 years old with COVID-19, enrolled during active disease. In DNA, the CDR3 is TGTGCCAGCAGTGAACCAGGAATTAACTATGGCTACACCTTC. Translating it yields CASSEPGINYGYTF.